This record concerns one T cell receptor (beta chain) sequence. The antigen is unknown. The sample originates from a study of cytomegalovirus exposure and HLA in healthy donors. Study-level results: Being productive about 87% or about 30% of the time was typical of most TCR beta V segments in an earlier analysis. Immune exposure information available was restricted to CMV serostatus. In a later analysis, a missense DCLRE1C variant was linked to TCR beta V- and J-gene trimming. Indistinguishable V segments such as TRBV6-2 and TRBV6-3 were excluded.

Germline CDR1 is SQVTM and CDR2 is ANQGSEA. Trimming at V came to 5 bases and at J to 7 bases, leaving 9 bases not matched to a gene. The CDR3 runs to 14 residues. PCR was performed using 60 Vbeta and 13 Jbeta primers. TCRdb keeps only in-frame clones here, not all; method: immunoSEQ multiplex PCR. This table holds about 210,000 clones, 85% found once. The receptor comes from a girl aged 2 to 9 in good health and CMV-seronegative. The sample taken for sequencing was PBMCs. The J gene is TRBJ1-4, the V gene TRBV29-1, with TRBD1 matching over 8 bases. CDR3 DNA: TGCAGCGTTCGTGGACAGGGAAGGAGTGAAAAACTGTTTTTT. Translated, it gives CSVRGQGRSEKLFF.